The 2 T cell receptor beta chains listed next were all sequenced from one sample in a study of cytomegalovirus exposure and HLA in healthy donors. 60 Vbeta and 13 Jbeta primers were used in PCR. TCRdb keeps only in-frame clones here, not all; method: immunoSEQ multiplex PCR. The data show tens of thousands of clones, around three quarters seen once. Sample: PBMCs. Receptor source: a man aged 30-40 years in good health and CMV-seronegative.

The V gene is TRBV7-2, the J gene TRBJ1-2; 10 bases line up with TRBD1. Germline assignment: CDR1 SGHTA and CDR2 FQGNSA. V lost 5 bases to trimming and J lost 7 bases; unmatched junction nucleotides: 4. The CDR3 sequence is 13 residues long. This chain's CDR3 is CASSPGTGAGYTF. DNA for the CDR3: TGTGCCAGCAGCCCCGGGACAGGGGCTGGCTACACCTTC.

This clone was counted only a few times. The chain carries TRBV9 and TRBJ1-2; 7 bases match TRBD1. The CDR3 is 14 residues long. Germline V lookup: CDR1 SGDLS, CDR2 YYNGEE. The ends lost 2 bases at V and 2 bases at J; junction bases unmatched: 3. The CDR3 DNA reads TGTGCCAGCAGCGTTGGCAGGGGGAACTATGGCTACACCTTC. It translates to CASSVGRGNYGYTF. Variable domain in full (rest from reference TRBV9 and TRBJ1-2): DSGVTQTPKHLITATGQRVTLRCSPRSGDLSVYWYQQSLDQGLQFLIQYYNGEERAKGNILERFSAQQFPDLHSELNLSSLELGDSALYFCASSVGRGNYGYTFGSGTRLTVV.